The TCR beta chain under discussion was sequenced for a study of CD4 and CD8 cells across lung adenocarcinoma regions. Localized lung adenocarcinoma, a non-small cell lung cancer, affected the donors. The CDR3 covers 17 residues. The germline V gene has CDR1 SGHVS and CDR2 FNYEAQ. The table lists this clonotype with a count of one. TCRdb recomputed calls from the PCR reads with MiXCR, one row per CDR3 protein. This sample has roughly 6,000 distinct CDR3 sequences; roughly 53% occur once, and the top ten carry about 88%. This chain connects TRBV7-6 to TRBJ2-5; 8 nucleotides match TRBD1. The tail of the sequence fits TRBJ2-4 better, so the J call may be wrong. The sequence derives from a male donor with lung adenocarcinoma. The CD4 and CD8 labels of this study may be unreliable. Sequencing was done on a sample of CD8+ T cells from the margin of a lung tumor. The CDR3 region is CASSLGRTGSSKNIQYF. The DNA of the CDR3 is TGTGCCAGCAGCTTGGGGAGGACAGGGTCATCCAAAAACATTCAGTACTTC.